The 24 T cell receptor beta chains below come from one sample, sequenced in a study of T cell repertoires in cytomegalovirus infection. TCRdb independently ran MiXCR on the reads; one entry per CDR3 protein. The table lists about 920,000 distinct CDR3 sequences, around a third of them singletons. Which antigens these TCRs recognize remains unknown. The sample in question was cultured CD8+ T cells from PBMCs, obtained from culture after CMV antigen stimulation. These receptor sequences come from a human donor in good health (CMV status not recorded). Some clones in this sample may be carry-over from other donors' samples.

This clonotype has just a few counts. The chain carries TRBV24-1 and TRBJ2-1, with TRBD2 matching 11 bases. This CDR3 is built from 17 residues. Unmatched junction bases numbered 6, after V lost 2 bases and J lost 4 bases. CDR1 and CDR2 (germline): KGHDR, SFDVKD. The CDR3 spells CATSDYPGTSGYNEQFF. The CDR3 coding sequence is TGTGCCACCAGTGATTATCCCGGGACTAGCGGTTACAATGAGCAGTTCTTC.

This clonotype was detected many times. The chain carries TRBV7-2 and TRBJ2-3; weak D call: TRBD2 (7 bases). CDR3 length: 16 residues. Germline V gene sequence: CDR1 SGHTA, CDR2 FQGNSA. V lost 2 bases and J lost 2, with 14 bases in between. The CDR3 bases are TGTGCCAGCAGCTTAAACGGGGGGCCGTACACAGATACGCAGTATTTT. This translates into CASSLNGGPYTDTQYF. Drawing the rest from reference TRBV7-2 and TRBJ2-3, the complete variable domain is GAGVSQSPSNKVTEKGKDVELRCDPISGHTALYWYRQSLGQGLEFLIYFQGNSAPDKSGLPSDRFSAERTGGSVSTLTIQRTQQEDSAVYLCASSLNGGPYTDTQYFGPGTRLTVL.

This clonotype was counted only a few times. CDR3 sequence reads: CASSELGDGGQETQYF. The CDR3 DNA follows: TGTGCCAGCAGTGAATTGGGCGACGGAGGGCAAGAGACCCAGTACTTC. V usage is TRBV2 and J usage is TRBJ2-5, with D possibly TRBD2 on 6 matching bases. CDR1 SNHLY and CDR2 FYNNEI come from the germline V gene. Trimming removed 2 bases at V and 2 bases at J, with 15 bases between. There are 16 residues in the CDR3.

The chain employs TRBV3-1 and TRBJ1-2, with 7 bases lining up with TRBD1. The CDR3 sequence is 14 residues long. V was pared by 5 bases and J by 0 bases, with 3 bases of the junction left unmatched. The germline V gene has CDR1 LGHDT and CDR2 YNNKEL (reference sequence). DNA for the CDR3: TGTGCCAGCAGCGAGGGGGCCGCTAACTATGGCTACACCTTC. Amino acids: CASSEGAANYGYTF.

This clonotype has more than one count but fewer than ten. The chain is built from TRBV27 and TRBJ1-4; 9 bases agree with TRBD1. The CDR3 length is 16 residues. Germline V CDR1 and CDR2: MNHEY, SMNVEV (reference sequence). The V segment lost 6 bases and the J segment 8 bases; nucleotides outside the gene matches: 13. Here the CDR3 reads CASRHYTGGLSEKLFF. The CDR3 DNA is TGTGCCAGCAGACATTATACAGGGGGCCTTTCCGAAAAACTGTTTTTT.

The J gene is TRBJ2-1, the V gene TRBV2; 9 nucleotides match TRBD2. In germline, CDR1 is SNHLY, CDR2 FYNNEI. V shed 6 bases, J shed 4 bases, and the junction held 7 bases outside the gene matches. The CDR3 has 15 residues. CDR3 DNA: TGTGCCAGCAGACCGCTAGCGGGGACGTACAATGAGCAGTTCTTC. This codes for CASRPLAGTYNEQFF.

This clonotype was recorded a few times. The rearrangement links TRBV7-9 to TRBJ1-1; 10 bases align to TRBD1. Trimming at V came to 5 bases and at J to 4 bases, leaving 10 bases not matched to a gene. This CDR3 is 16 amino acids long. Germline CDR1 SEHNR, CDR2 FQNEAQ (reference sequence). CDR3 amino acids: CASSHRDRGLGTEAFF. Written as DNA, the CDR3 is TGTGCCAGCAGCCATAGAGACAGGGGGCTCGGCACTGAAGCTTTCTTT.

Turning to this clonotype: One end of the junction fails to match germline, which may point to a read error. The rearrangement joins TRBV3-1 to TRBJ1-1; D call uncertain. This CDR3 region has 16 residues. Germline assignment: CDR1 LGHDT and CDR2 YNNKEL (reference sequence). This CDR3 is CVSSPVPREANTEAFF. The CDR3 DNA follows: TGTGTCAGCAGCCCTGTTCCCCGGGAAGCGAACACTGAAGCTTTCTTT.

The chain carries TRBV29-1 and TRBJ2-3; 10 bases align to TRBD2. J lost 2 bases, V lost 6 bases, and 11 bases had no gene match. Germline V gene lookup returns CDR1 SQVTM and CDR2 ANQGSEA. The CDR3 is 16 amino acids. The CDR3 protein is CSVPQTSGRTTDTQYF. DNA for the CDR3: TGCAGCGTCCCTCAGACTAGCGGGCGAACCACAGATACGCAGTATTTT.

The table lists this clonotype with a few counts. This chain links TRBV2 with TRBJ2-1; D ambiguous. Trimming shortened V by 3 bases and J by 6 bases, and 9 bases separated the two germline ends. Germline CDR1 SNHLY, CDR2 FYNNEI. The CDR3 length is 13 residues. The CDR3 DNA follows: TGTGCCAGCAGTGATAACAGACCCAATGAGCAGTTCTTC. It specifies CASSDNRPNEQFF. The entire variable domain, with the rest obtained from reference TRBV2 and TRBJ2-1, is as follows: EPEVTQTPSHQVTQMGQEVILRCVPISNHLYFYWYRQILGQKVEFLVSFYNNEISEKSEIFDDQFSVERPDGSNFTLKIRSTKLEDSAMYFCASSDNRPNEQFFGPGTRLTVL.

This clonotype was recorded many times. The chain couples TRBV7-2 to TRBJ2-1; 9 nucleotides match TRBD2. The CDR3 consists of 15 residues. V dropped 5 bases and J dropped 4; count of bases not matched to a gene: 6. Germline V gene data show CDR1 as SGHTA and CDR2 as FQGNSA. The chain's CDR3 is CASSVIAGVYNEQFF. In DNA, the CDR3 is TGTGCCAGCAGCGTGATAGCGGGGGTTTACAATGAGCAGTTCTTC.

The chain couples TRBV27 to TRBJ1-1; TRBD1 matches 9 bases. V lost 3 bases, J lost 4 bases, and 3 bases stayed unmatched. There are 14 residues in the CDR3. Germline loops: CDR1 MNHEY, CDR2 SMNVEV (reference sequence). The CDR3 here is CASSFGTGFTEAFF. The CDR3 DNA follows: TGTGCCAGCAGTTTTGGGACAGGGTTCACTGAAGCTTTCTTT.

This clonotype has a handful of counts. This rearrangement joins TRBV11-2 to TRBJ2-3; no definite D call. The ends were cut back, 5 bases at V and 0 bases at J, with 6 bases in the middle. This CDR3 is built from 13 residues. Per the germline V gene, CDR1 is SGHAT and CDR2 is FQNNGV. CDR3 sequence (DNA): TGTGCCAGCAGCGGAGTTAGCACAGATACGCAGTATTTT. It codes for CASSGVSTDTQYF.

This clonotype has a handful of counts. The rearrangement joins TRBV7-9 to TRBJ2-7, with unresolved D. The V gene's germline CDR1 is SEHNR and CDR2 FQNEAQ (reference sequence). V lost 2 bases to trimming and J lost 3 bases, with 11 bases between them. The CDR3 extends over 14 amino acids. CDR3 amino acids: CASSLSMGLYEQYV. The CDR3 bases are TGTGCCAGCAGCTTATCTATGGGTCTCTACGAGCAGTACGTC.

This sequence joins TRBV14 and TRBJ2-1; 10 bases agree with TRBD1. V trimming: 1 base; J trimming: 4 bases; junction bases outside the gene matches: 10. CDR3 size: 18 residues. Germline CDR1 and CDR2: SGHDN and FVKESK. CDR3 amino acids: CASSQGLPDRGLYNEQFF. The DNA for the CDR3 is TGTGCCAGCAGCCAAGGACTCCCCGACAGGGGGCTGTACAATGAGCAGTTCTTC.

Worth noting for this clonotype: This sequence may be a read error, since a much larger clone differs from it by one base. The CDR3 nucleotides are TGTGCCAGCGGCTTAGGCCCGGACAGGGGGGTCTACGAGCAGTACTTC. This gives the protein CASGLGPDRGVYEQYF. This chain joins TRBV7-6 and TRBJ2-7; TRBD1 matches 10 bases. The CDR3 length is 16 residues. CDR1 and CDR2 from the germline V gene are SGHVS and FNYEAQ.

V usage is TRBV4-1 and J usage is TRBJ2-1; unclear D gene. Germline CDR1 MGHRA, CDR2 YSYEKL. The CDR3 is made up of 15 amino acids. Trimming left V 1 base short and J 1 base short, with 8 bases between. CDR3 sequence reads: CASSQVATSYNEQFF. CDR3 bases: TGCGCCAGCAGCCAAGTCGCTACTTCCTACAATGAGCAGTTCTTC.

The chain recombines TRBV2 with TRBJ1-3; D unclear. This CDR3 is 15 amino acids long. Germline V gene sequence: CDR1 SNHLY, CDR2 FYNNEI. Trimming pared 2 bases from V and 0 bases from J, leaving 8 bases between. The CDR3 sequence: CASSETDSSGNTIYF. CDR3 DNA sequence: TGTGCCAGCAGTGAAACGGACTCCTCTGGAAACACCATATATTTT.

The table lists this clonotype with many counts. The CDR3 coding sequence is TGTGCCAGCAGTTTGGGCCCCTCGGACACTGAAGCTTTCTTT. This encodes CASSLGPSDTEAFF. V and J are TRBV7-2 and TRBJ1-1; D is unresolved. Trimming removed 6 bases at V and 3 bases at J, with 14 bases between. The germline gives CDR1 SGHTA, CDR2 FQGNSA. This CDR3 is 14 amino acids long.

This clonotype was seen a few times. The rearrangement joins TRBV6-2 or TRBV6-3 to TRBJ2-1; the D gene could be TRBD1 or TRBD2 (6 bases each). The CDR3 spans 15 residues. Germline V gene sequence: CDR1 MNHEY, CDR2 SVGEGT. The V gene lost 6 bases and the J gene lost 1 base, with 13 bases spanning the gap. The CDR3 reads CASSRGTHSYNEQFF. DNA for the CDR3: TGTGCCAGCAGCCGCGGGACACATTCCTACAATGAGCAGTTCTTC.

This clonotype was seen once. The V and J genes are TRBV5-8 and TRBJ2-7; the D gene is possibly TRBD1 (5 bases). Germline lookup yields CDR1 SGHTS and CDR2 YDEGEE. The CDR3 has 14 residues. For the CDR3, the DNA is TGTGCCAACAGCTTGGCCGTGGGGCTCATCGAGCAGTACGTC. It specifies CANSLAVGLIEQYV.

This clonotype was seen a few times. This chain links TRBV11-3 with TRBJ1-4, with D possibly TRBD1 on 6 matching bases. Germline V gene data show CDR1 as SGHNT and CDR2 as YENEEA. The V gene lost 3 bases and the J gene lost 6 bases, with 14 bases spanning the gap. This CDR3 is 15 amino acids long. The CDR3 spells CASSFSRGGDEKLFF. In nucleotides, the CDR3 is TGTGCCAGCAGCTTCTCCCGAGGGGGGGATGAAAAACTGTTTTTT. Complete variable domain (other parts from reference TRBV11-3 and TRBJ1-4): EAGVVQSPRYKIIEKKQPVAFWCNPISGHNTLYWYLQNLGQGPELLIRYENEEAVDDSQLPKDRFSAERLKGVDSTLKIQPAELGDSAVYLCASSFSRGGDEKLFFGSGTQLSVL.

The rearrangement joins TRBV4-1 to TRBJ2-1; 9 bases fit TRBD1. The length of the CDR3 is 16 residues. Germline CDR1 MGHRA, CDR2 YSYEKL. Trimming removed 2 bases from V and 0 bases from J; junction bases left unmatched: 2. CDR3: CASSQSTGGSYNEQFF. The CDR3 DNA follows: TGCGCCAGCAGCCAATCGACAGGGGGCTCCTACAATGAGCAGTTCTTC.

The rearrangement joins TRBV6-1 to TRBJ2-7; TRBD2 matches 10 bases. Trimming cost V 0 bases and J 4 bases; bases outside gene matches: 6. CDR3 length: 16 residues. CDR1 and CDR2 (germline): MNHNS, SASEGT. The CDR3 spells CASSEADGTSAYEQYF. Here the CDR3 DNA reads TGTGCCAGCAGTGAAGCGGATGGGACTAGCGCGTACGAGCAGTACTTC.